This T cell receptor (beta chain) was sequenced during a study of blood T cell repertoires in COVID-19 (dated by TCRdb to the early 2020s). In the study overall: Samples from collaborators originated in the United States, Italy and Spain and spanned both the acute and convalescent phases of COVID-19. The prospective study material was composed of cDNA or gDNA derived from T cells, B-cell-depleted T cells, or PBMCs. The dataset comprised deeply sampled blood TCRbeta repertoires from subjects exposed to, actively infected with, or recovered from COVID-19. The repertoires were released in a freely available public database meant as a resource for research on the immune response to SARS-CoV-2. The samples were drawn from two sources: the first 160 participants of the ongoing ImmuneRACE study, and fewer than 1,500 subjects contributed by 6 global collaborators. The sample metadata nearly always contained a de-identified subject ID, COVID-19 status, age in years and sex. HLA class I and class II types, where available, came from metadata supplied by the sample provider rather than from assay-based typing.

On the study overall, not on this receptor specifically: How much clinical and demographic metadata was included differed by source and by participant, and the metadata was provided uncurated.

About this clone itself: Its cognate antigen has yet to be identified. It has no much larger one-base neighbor in the sample; base qualities were not kept.

Whole blood was collected in K2EDTA tubes by collaborating institutions according to the institutions' own protocols. For TCRbeta analysis, collaborators shipped samples as frozen whole blood, isolated PBMCs, or DNA extracted from either of those sample types. The V end gives up 0 bases and the J end 2 bases, leaving 3 bases in the junction not matched to a gene. Taken from cysteine to phenylalanine, the CDR3 has 17 residues. CDR3 DNA is the only sequence kept; it has 51 bases, read in frame from the first base. CDR1 and CDR2 are drawn from the germline V gene: SGDLS, YYNGEE. TCRbeta CDR3 regions were amplified from genomic DNA using the immunoSEQ Assay, a bias-controlled multiplex PCR. Regarding the original processing steps: The number of nucleated cells in each sample was estimated from the amplification of reference gene primers within the assay. Sequence reads were collapsed and filtered to measure the absolute abundance of every unique TCRbeta CDR3 rearrangement. Productive Simpson clonality was computed per sample as the square root of Simpson's diversity index over productive rearrangements. TCRdb holds this immuneACCESS table with in-frame rearrangements only. Some clones are missing; in checked studies, unresolved V genes explain under half, and the rest has no known cause. D and trimming come from the DNA, and the V and J calls and clone size come from that table. This sample lists around 200,000 clones; more than 70% were detected once. The top ten clones comprise 2.9% of the sample.

The source material was peripheral blood. The chain uses TRBV9 and TRBJ2-3; TRBD2 aligns with 13 central bases. This TCR came from a man between 45 and 60 years old with active or convalescent COVID-19. The CDR3 corresponds to CASSVGGLAGFTDTQYF. The DNA is as follows: TGTGCCAGCAGCGTAGGGGGACTAGCGGGGTTCACAGATACGCAGTATTTT. Full variable domain (CDR3 extended with the reference TRBV9 and TRBJ2-3 proteins): DSGVTQTPKHLITATGQRVTLRCSPRSGDLSVYWYQQSLDQGLQFLIQYYNGEERAKGNILERFSAQQFPDLHSELNLSSLELGDSALYFCASSVGGLAGFTDTQYFGPGTRLTVL.